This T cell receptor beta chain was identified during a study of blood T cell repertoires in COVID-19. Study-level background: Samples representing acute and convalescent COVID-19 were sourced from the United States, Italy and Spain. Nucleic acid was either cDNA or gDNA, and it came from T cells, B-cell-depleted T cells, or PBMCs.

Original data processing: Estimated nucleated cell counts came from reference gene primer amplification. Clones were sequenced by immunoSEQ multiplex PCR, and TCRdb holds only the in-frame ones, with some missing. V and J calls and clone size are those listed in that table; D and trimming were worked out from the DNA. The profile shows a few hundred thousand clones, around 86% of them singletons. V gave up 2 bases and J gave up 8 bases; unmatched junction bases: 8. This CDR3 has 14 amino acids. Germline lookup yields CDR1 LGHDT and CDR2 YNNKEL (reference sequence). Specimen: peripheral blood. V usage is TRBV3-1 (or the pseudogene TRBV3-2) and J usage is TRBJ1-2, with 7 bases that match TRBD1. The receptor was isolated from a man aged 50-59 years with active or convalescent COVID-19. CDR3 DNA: TGTGCCAGCAGCCAACGAGACAGGGAGGAAGGCTACACCTTC. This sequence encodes CASSQRDREEGYTF.